The clone carrying this T cell receptor beta chain was counted between two and nine times. Antigen specificity is unknown. Repertoires were generated with immunoSEQ multiplex PCR, while TCRdb's copy carries only in-frame clones and drops some. Of some 480,000 clones in the sample, around 88% were seen once. The data are from a study of Ad26.COV2.S vaccination and SARS-CoV-2 variants. Regarding the study as a whole: Once vaccination had occurred, spike-specific CD8+ and CD4+ T cell responses reportedly showed substantial breadth.

V trimming: 4 bases; J trimming: 4 bases; junction bases outside the gene matches: 11. The CDR3 loop spans 17 amino acids. CDR1 SGHRS and CDR2 YFSETQ come from the germline V gene. As for treatment: approximately 18 received Ad26.COV2.S at low or high dose, single or two shots; roughly five received placebo; per-sample allocation not given. At day 63 after the first vaccine or placebo injection, samples were drawn. This Boston cohort included adults aged 18-55 years. An Ad26 vector expressing Wuhan-strain SARS-CoV-2 spike served as the vaccine. This TCR was sampled from a person aged 18-65 years who received the Ad26.COV2.S COVID-19 vaccine or a placebo. Sequencing used peripheral blood, obtained in a trial of Ad26.COV2.S vaccine versus placebo. This chain joins TRBV5-1 and TRBJ2-1, with 10 nucleotides matching TRBD2. The CDR3 DNA reads TGCGCCAGCAGCCGATGGACTAGCGGAGAGGTTTACAATGAGCAGTTCTTC. This translates into CASSRWTSGEVYNEQFF. Using reference TRBV5-1 and TRBJ2-1 for the parts outside the CDR3, the full variable domain is KAGVTQTPRYLIKTRGQQVTLSCSPISGHRSVSWYQQTPGQGLQFLFEYFSETQRNKGNFPGRFSGRQFSNSRSEMNVSTLELGDSALYLCASSRWTSGEVYNEQFFGPGTRLTVL.